Shown below are 9 T cell receptor beta chains from a single sample sequenced in a study of spatial heterogeneity in lung cancer. Findings and limits, study-wide: Intratumoral expanded alpha and beta TCR counts were found to track tumor mutation counts.

Each CDR3 protein gets one entry after TCRdb re-called the 5' RACE reads with MiXCR. The sample holds some 9,900 distinct CDR3 sequences, around 10% seen once. For these TCRs, the target antigens are not known. Time point: sample taken at primary tumor resection. The starting material was lung tumor tissue, obtained at surgery. These receptors were collected from a male donor with early-stage non-small cell lung cancer.

This clonotype rates as medium-sized. This chain connects TRBV14 to TRBJ2-7; tentatively, D is TRBD1 (6 bases). Germline assignment: CDR1 SGHDN and CDR2 FVKESK. V was trimmed by 3 bases and J by 6 bases, leaving 12 bases between them. The CDR3 loop spans 13 amino acids. CDR3: CASSQGTTGEQYF. Written as DNA, the CDR3 is TGTGCCAGCAGCCAGGGGACAACTGGCGAGCAGTACTTC.

This clonotype was observed at least ten times. V is TRBV18 and J is TRBJ2-2; 7 nucleotides agree with TRBD1. CDR1 KGHSH and CDR2 LQKENI come from the germline V gene. V shed 2 bases, J shed 1 base, and the junction held 7 bases outside the gene matches. The CDR3 totals 17 residues. The CDR3: CASSPFDRALNTGELFF. CDR3 sequence (DNA): TGTGCCAGCTCACCATTCGACAGGGCTCTGAACACCGGGGAGCTGTTTTTT.

By sample fraction, this clonotype is medium-sized. CDR3 sequence (DNA): TGTGCCAGCAGTTTACAGGGGGGTCTGAACACTGAAGCTTTCTTT. Residues: CASSLQGGLNTEAFF. This rearrangement joins TRBV12-3 or TRBV12-4 to TRBJ1-1; 7 bases align to TRBD1. There are 15 residues in the CDR3. The ends lost 2 bases at V and 0 bases at J; junction bases unmatched: 3.

There are a few counts of this clonotype. This rearrangement joins TRBV18 to TRBJ1-3; 9 bases map to TRBD1. The CDR3 is 17 amino acids. Germline V gene data show CDR1 as KGHSH and CDR2 as LQKENI. J was trimmed by 2 bases and V by 5 bases; bases with no gene match: 10. CDR3 DNA sequence: TGTGCCAGCTCATTCACTTCCGGGACAGGGACTGGAAACACCATATATTTT. It is translated as CASSFTSGTGTGNTIYF.

This clonotype is deemed medium-sized. The chain combines TRBV20-1 with TRBJ2-1; D is ambiguous. Deletions cut 0 bases from V and 5 bases from J, with 14 bases between. This CDR3 has 15 amino acids. Germline V gene lookup returns CDR1 DFQATT and CDR2 SNEGSKA (reference sequence). CDR3 amino acids: CSARDPVRTDNEQFF. The DNA of the CDR3 is TGCAGTGCTAGAGATCCAGTTCGAACTGACAATGAGCAGTTCTTC.

The sample holds many counts of this clonotype. The chain couples TRBV9 to TRBJ2-1, with TRBD1 as a possible D gene (6 bases). Germline CDR1 and CDR2: SGDLS and YYNGEE. The CDR3 has 11 residues. The ends were cut back, 5 bases at V and 10 bases at J, with 10 bases in the middle. The CDR3 sequence is CASSGGREQFF. As DNA, the CDR3 is TGTGCCAGCAGTGGGGGCAGGGAGCAGTTCTTC.

This clonotype was seen repeatedly, ten times or more. The chain links TRBV29-1 to TRBJ2-2, with a tentative D call TRBD1 (5 bases). Germline CDR1 and CDR2: SQVTM and ANQGSEA. V dropped 4 bases and J dropped 2 bases, with 8 bases sitting between them. The CDR3 spans 13 residues. The CDR3 here is CSVAWTNTGELFF. CDR3 DNA: TGCAGCGTTGCTTGGACAAACACCGGGGAGCTGTTTTTT.

This clonotype showed up many times. The chain is built from TRBV4-1 and TRBJ1-4, with TRBD1 identical over 8 bases. Losses at the gene ends were 1 base for V and 3 bases for J; bases not matched to a gene: 13. Germline V gives CDR1 MGHRA, CDR2 YSYEKL. The CDR3 is made up of 19 amino acids. CDR3 amino acids: CASSQAQGAASVSNEKLFF. In DNA, the CDR3 is TGCGCCAGCAGCCAAGCCCAGGGGGCTGCGTCTGTGTCTAATGAAAAACTGTTTTTT.

This clonotype is medium-sized in the sample. The V call is TRBV5-1, the J call TRBJ1-3, with D unclear. Germline CDR1 reads SGHRS; CDR2 reads YFSETQ. The CDR3 is 16 amino acids. The V and J ends lost 2 bases and 0 bases respectively, with 12 bases between them. The CDR3 DNA is TGCGCCAGCAGCTTTTCCGGAAGTTTCTCTGGAAACACCATATATTTT. This gives the protein CASSFSGSFSGNTIYF.